This T cell receptor beta chain was found in a study of cytomegalovirus exposure and HLA in healthy donors. Researchers ran the PCR with 60 Vbeta and 13 Jbeta primers. Data came from immunoSEQ multiplex PCR; TCRdb stores just in-frame clones and leaves some out. The sample has roughly 150,000 clones; 82% are singletons. This clone was observed once. Donors consisted of healthy bone marrow donors. The CDR3 extends over 10 amino acids. CDR1 is SNHLY and CDR2 is FYNNEI in the germline V gene. Trimming removed 11 bases at V and 4 bases at J, with 6 bases between. The chain carries TRBV2 and TRBJ2-1, with D maybe TRBD2 (6 bases). The sequence came from a girl between 5 and 17 years old in good health and CMV-seropositive. The sample taken for sequencing was PBMCs. As DNA, the CDR3 is TGTGCCGGGGGGTACAATGAGCAGTTCTTC. This translates into CAGGYNEQFF.